What follows describes a single T cell receptor beta chain. These data belong to a study of T cell changes during pregnancy in multiple sclerosis. The data were produced by immunoSEQ multiplex PCR, yet TCRdb's version contains in-frame clones alone and is incomplete. The data contain about 42,000 clones, around 84% of them singletons. This CDR3 region has 12 residues. Per germline, CDR1 SGHTA and CDR2 FQGNSA. Between the trimmed V and J ends, which lost 5 bases and 3 bases, there was a span of 6 bases. This TCR was sampled from a female donor with multiple sclerosis, enrolled in a pregnancy study. This sequence joins TRBV7-2 and TRBJ2-3; D is ambiguous. The specimen was CD4+ T cells from peripheral blood mononuclear cells, collected before pregnancy. Written as DNA, the CDR3 is TGTGCCAGCAGCCCCCGGACAGATACGCAGTATTTT. The encoded protein is CASSPRTDTQYF. The full variable domain, in which reference TRBV7-2 and TRBJ2-3 provide the parts outside the CDR3, is GAGVSQSPSNKVTEKGKDVELRCDPISGHTALYWYRQSLGQGLEFLIYFQGNSAPDKSGLPSDRFSAERTGGSVSTLTIQRTQQEDSAVYLCASSPRTDTQYFGPGTRLTVL.